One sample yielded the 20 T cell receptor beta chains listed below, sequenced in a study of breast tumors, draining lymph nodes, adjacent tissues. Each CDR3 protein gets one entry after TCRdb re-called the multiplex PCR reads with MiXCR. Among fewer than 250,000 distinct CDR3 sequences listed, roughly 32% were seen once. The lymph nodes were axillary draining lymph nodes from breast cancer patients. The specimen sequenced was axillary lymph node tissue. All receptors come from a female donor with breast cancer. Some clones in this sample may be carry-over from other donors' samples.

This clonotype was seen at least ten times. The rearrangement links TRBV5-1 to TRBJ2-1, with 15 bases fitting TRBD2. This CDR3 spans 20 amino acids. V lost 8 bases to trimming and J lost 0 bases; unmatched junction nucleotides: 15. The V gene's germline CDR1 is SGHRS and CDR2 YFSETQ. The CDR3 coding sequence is TGCGCCAGTTTCCCATCCGGGACTAGCGGGAGGCCCAGCTCCTACAATGAGCAGTTCTTC. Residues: CASFPSGTSGRPSSYNEQFF.

In nucleotides, the CDR3 is TGTGCCAGCAGTGCTAGAATAGGGGGAGGGTATGGCTACACCTTC. It encodes CASSARIGGGYGYTF. J is TRBJ1-2 and V is TRBV25-1; D is possibly TRBD1 (6 bases). V was clipped by 4 bases and J by 5 bases, with 17 bases between them. CDR1 is MGHDK, CDR2 SYGVNS, per germline. The CDR3 is 15 amino acids.

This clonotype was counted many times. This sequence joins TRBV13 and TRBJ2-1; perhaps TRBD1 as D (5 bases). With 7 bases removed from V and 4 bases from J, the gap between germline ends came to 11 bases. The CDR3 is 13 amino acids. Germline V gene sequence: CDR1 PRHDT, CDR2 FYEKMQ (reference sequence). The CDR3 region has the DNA TGTGCCAGCACCTCAGGGCTATACAATGAGCAGTTCTTC. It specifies CASTSGLYNEQFF.

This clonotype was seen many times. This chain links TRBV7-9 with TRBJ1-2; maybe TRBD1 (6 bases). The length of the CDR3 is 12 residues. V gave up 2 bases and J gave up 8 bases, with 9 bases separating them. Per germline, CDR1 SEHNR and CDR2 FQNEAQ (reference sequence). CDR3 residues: CASSLQQGGYTF. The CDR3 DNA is TGTGCCAGCAGCTTACAACAGGGAGGCTACACCTTC.

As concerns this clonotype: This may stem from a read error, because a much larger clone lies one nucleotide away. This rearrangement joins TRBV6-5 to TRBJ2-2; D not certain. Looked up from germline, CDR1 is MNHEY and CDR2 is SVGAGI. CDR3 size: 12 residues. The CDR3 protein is CAGSTDTGELFF. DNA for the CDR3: TGTGCCGGCAGTACAGACACCGGGGAGCTGTTTTTT.

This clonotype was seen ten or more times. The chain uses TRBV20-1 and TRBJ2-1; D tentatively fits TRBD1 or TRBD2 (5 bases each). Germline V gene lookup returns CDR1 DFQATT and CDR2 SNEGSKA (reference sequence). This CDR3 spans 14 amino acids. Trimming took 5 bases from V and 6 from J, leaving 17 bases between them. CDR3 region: CSALRVGTTNEQFF. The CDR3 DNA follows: TGCAGTGCTCTCCGGGTAGGGACGACCAATGAGCAGTTCTTC.

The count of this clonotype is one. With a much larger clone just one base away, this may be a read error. The CDR3 region is CASSHSKTGCRLQETQYF. DNA of the CDR3: TGTGCCAGCAGTCACTCGAAAACAGGGTGTCGATTACAAGAGACCCAGTACTTC. The rearrangement links TRBV6-6 to TRBJ2-5; possible D gene TRBD1, 6 bases. CDR1 and CDR2 from the germline V gene are MNHNY and SVGAGI (reference sequence). The CDR3 covers 18 residues.

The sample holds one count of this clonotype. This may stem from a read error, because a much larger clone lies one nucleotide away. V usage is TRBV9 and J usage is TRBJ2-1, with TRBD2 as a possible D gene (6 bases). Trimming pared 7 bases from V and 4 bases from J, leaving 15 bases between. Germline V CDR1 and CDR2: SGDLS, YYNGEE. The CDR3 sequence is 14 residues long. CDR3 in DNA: TGTGCCAGCGGGGCGGGGACTCCTTACAATGAGCAGTTCTTC. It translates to CASGAGTPYNEQFF. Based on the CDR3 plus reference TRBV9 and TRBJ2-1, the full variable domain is DSGVTQTPKHLITATGQRVTLRCSPRSGDLSVYWYQQSLDQGLQFLIQYYNGEERAKGNILERFSAQQFPDLHSELNLSSLELGDSALYFCASGAGTPYNEQFFGPGTRLTVL.

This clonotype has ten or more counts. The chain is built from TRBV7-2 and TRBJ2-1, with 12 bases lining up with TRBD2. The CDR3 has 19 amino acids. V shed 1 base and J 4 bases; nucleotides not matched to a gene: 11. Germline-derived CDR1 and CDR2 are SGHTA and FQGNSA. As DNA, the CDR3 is TGTGCCAGCAGCTTAGATTTGAGGACTAGCGGGAAGACATACAATGAGCAGTTCTTC. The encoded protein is CASSLDLRTSGKTYNEQFF.

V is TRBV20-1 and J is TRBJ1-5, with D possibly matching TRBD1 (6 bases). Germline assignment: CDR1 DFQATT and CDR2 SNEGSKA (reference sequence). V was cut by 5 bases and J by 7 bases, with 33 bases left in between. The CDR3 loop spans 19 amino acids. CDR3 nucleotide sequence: TGCAGTGCTCGGACTAGCGGGGGCGGCACCGTACCCGACACCCAGCCCCAGCATTTT. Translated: CSARTSGGGTVPDTQPQHF.

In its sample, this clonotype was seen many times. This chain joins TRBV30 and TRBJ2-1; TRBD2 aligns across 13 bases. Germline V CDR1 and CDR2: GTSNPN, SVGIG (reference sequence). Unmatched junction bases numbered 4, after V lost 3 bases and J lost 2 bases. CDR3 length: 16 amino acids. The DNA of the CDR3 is TGTGCCTGGAGGACTAGCGGGAGGAGGACCTACAATGAGCAGTTCTTC. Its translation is CAWRTSGRRTYNEQFF.

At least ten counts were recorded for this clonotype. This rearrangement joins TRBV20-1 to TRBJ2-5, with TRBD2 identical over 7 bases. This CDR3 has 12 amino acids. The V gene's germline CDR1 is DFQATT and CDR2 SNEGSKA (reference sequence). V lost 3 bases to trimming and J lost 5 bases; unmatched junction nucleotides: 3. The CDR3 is CSARMRGETQYF. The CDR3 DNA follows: TGCAGTGCTAGGATGCGGGGGGAGACCCAGTACTTC.

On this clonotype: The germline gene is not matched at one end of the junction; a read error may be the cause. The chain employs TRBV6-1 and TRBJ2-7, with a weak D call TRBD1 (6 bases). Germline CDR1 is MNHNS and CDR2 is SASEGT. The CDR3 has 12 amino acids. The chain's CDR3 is CAGSEQGYDQYF. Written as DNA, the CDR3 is TGTGCCGGCAGTGAACAGGGCTACGACCAGTACTTC.

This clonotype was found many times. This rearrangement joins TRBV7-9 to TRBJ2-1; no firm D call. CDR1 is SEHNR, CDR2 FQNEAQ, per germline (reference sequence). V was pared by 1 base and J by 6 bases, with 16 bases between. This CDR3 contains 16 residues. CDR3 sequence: CASSLGYQASANEQFF. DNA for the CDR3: TGTGCCAGCAGCTTAGGATACCAGGCTTCCGCCAATGAGCAGTTCTTC. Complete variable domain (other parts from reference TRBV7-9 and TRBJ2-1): DTGVSQNPRHKITKRGQNVTFRCDPISEHNRLYWYRQTLGQGPEFLTYFQNEAQLEKSRLLSDRFSAERPKGSFSTLEIQRTEQGDSAMYLCASSLGYQASANEQFFGPGTRLTVL.

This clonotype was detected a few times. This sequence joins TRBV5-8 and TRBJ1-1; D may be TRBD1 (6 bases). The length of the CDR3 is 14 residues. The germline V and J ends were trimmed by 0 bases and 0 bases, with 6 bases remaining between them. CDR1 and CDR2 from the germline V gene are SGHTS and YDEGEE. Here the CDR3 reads CASSLEGVNTEAFF. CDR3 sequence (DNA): TGTGCCAGCAGCTTGGAGGGGGTGAACACTGAAGCTTTCTTT.

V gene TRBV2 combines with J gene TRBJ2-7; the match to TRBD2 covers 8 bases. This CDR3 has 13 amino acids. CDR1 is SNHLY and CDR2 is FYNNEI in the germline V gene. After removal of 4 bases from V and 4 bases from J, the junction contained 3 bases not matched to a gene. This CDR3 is CASSAQREYEQYF. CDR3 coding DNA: TGTGCCAGCAGTGCCCAGCGGGAGTACGAGCAGTACTTC. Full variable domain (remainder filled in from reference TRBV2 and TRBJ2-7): EPEVTQTPSHQVTQMGQEVILRCVPISNHLYFYWYRQILGQKVEFLVSFYNNEISEKSEIFDDQFSVERPDGSNFTLKIRSTKLEDSAMYFCASSAQREYEQYFGPGTRLTVT.

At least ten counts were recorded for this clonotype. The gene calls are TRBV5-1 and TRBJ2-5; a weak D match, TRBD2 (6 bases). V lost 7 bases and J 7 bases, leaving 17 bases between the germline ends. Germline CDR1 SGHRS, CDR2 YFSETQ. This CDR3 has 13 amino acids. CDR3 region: CASDPGTLGTQYF. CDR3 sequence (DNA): TGCGCCAGCGACCCAGGGACTCTAGGGACCCAGTACTTC.

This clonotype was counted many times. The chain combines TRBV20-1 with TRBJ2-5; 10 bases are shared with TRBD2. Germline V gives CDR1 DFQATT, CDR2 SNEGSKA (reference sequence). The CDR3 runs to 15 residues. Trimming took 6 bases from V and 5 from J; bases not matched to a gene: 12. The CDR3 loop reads CSALASGRILETQYF. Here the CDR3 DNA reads TGCAGTGCCTTGGCTAGCGGGAGAATTTTGGAGACCCAGTACTTC.

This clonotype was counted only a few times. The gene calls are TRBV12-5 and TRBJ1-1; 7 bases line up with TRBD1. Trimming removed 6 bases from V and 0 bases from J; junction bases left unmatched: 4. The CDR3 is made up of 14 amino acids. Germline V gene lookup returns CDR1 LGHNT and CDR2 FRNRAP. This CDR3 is CASGKDRLNTEAFF. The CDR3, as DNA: TGTGCTAGTGGCAAGGACAGGCTGAACACTGAAGCTTTCTTT. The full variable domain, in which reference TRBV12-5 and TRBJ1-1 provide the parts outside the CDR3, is DARVTQTPRHKVTEMGQEVTMRCQPILGHNTVFWYRQTMMQGLELLAYFRNRAPLDDSGMPKDRFSAEMPDATLATLKIQPSEPRDSAVYFCASGKDRLNTEAFFGQGTRLTVV.

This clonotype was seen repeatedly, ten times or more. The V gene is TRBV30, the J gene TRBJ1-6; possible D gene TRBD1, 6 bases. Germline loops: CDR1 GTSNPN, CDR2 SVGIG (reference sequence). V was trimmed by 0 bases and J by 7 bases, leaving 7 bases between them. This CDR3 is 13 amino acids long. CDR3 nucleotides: TGTGCCTGGAGTGTACAGGGAAATTCACCCCTCCACTTT. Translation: CAWSVQGNSPLHF.